This T cell receptor beta chain was sequenced in a study of shared clonotypes between healthy human individuals. After removal of 4 bases from V and 5 bases from J, the junction contained 5 bases not matched to a gene. The CDR3 has 15 amino acids. The V gene's germline CDR1 is SGHRS and CDR2 YFSETQ. Healthy and HIV-negative, the adult donors had no recent acute infections or vaccinations. Clones were sequenced by immunoSEQ multiplex PCR, and TCRdb holds only the in-frame ones, with some missing. The data contain 2 million to 2.5 million clones, about 90% of them singletons. This clone has just one count.

The chain combines TRBV5-1 with TRBJ2-7; 14 nucleotides match TRBD2. The TCR was taken from a young man in good health. Some clones in this sample may be carry-over from other donors' samples. Sample: naive CD4+ T cells from PBMCs. Subset described: CD45RA+ positively selected. The CDR3: CASSGTGLAGDEQYF. CDR3 bases: TGCGCCAGCAGCGGCACGGGACTAGCGGGAGACGAGCAGTACTTC.